One sample yielded the 10 T cell receptor beta chains listed below, sequenced in a study of cytomegalovirus exposure and HLA in healthy donors. This PCR relied on a set of 60 Vbeta primers and 13 Jbeta primers. Sequenced by immunoSEQ multiplex PCR; TCRdb stores in-frame clones only, minus some. This sample yields under 200,000 clones, of which roughly 89% are seen a single time; more than 0.7% belongs to the top ten. Specimen: PBMCs. These receptors were collected from a woman in her 30s in good health and CMV-seronegative.

The chain links TRBV6-1 to TRBJ2-3, with 7 bases that match TRBD2. J was trimmed by 5 bases and V by 4 bases; bases with no gene match: 9. This CDR3 is 15 amino acids long. Per germline, CDR1 MNHNS and CDR2 SASEGT. CDR3 residues: CASSGGRAGGDTQYF. The CDR3 DNA reads as TGTGCCAGCAGTGGAGGGAGGGCCGGAGGAGATACGCAGTATTTT.

This clone was picked up a small number of times. J is TRBJ2-7 and V is TRBV7-2; TRBD1 agrees at 8 bases. This CDR3 comprises 15 residues. CDR1 and CDR2 from the germline V gene are SGHTA and FQGNSA. V lost 5 bases to trimming and J lost 3 bases; unmatched junction nucleotides: 9. DNA of the CDR3: TGTGCCAGCAGCAAGACCTCTGGACAGGGCTACGAGCAGTACTTC. It translates to CASSKTSGQGYEQYF.

The genes are TRBV18 and TRBJ1-1; a weak D match, TRBD1 (6 bases). The CDR3 length is 16 residues. Per germline, CDR1 KGHSH and CDR2 LQKENI. V shed 1 base and J shed 1 base, with 13 bases lying between them. The CDR3 bases are TGTGCCAGCTCACCACAGTTTGGGACACCGAACACTGAAGCTTTCTTT. Its translation: CASSPQFGTPNTEAFF.

The chain joins TRBV6-5 to TRBJ2-5; D is unclear. The CDR3 runs to 12 residues. CDR1 is MNHEY, CDR2 SVGAGI, per germline. With 5 bases removed from V and 5 bases from J, the gap between germline ends came to 9 bases. DNA of the CDR3: TGTGCCAGCAGTCCCAACGGGGAGACCCAGTACTTC. Translation: CASSPNGETQYF.

This chain connects TRBV15 to TRBJ2-1; 8 nucleotides line up with TRBD1. CDR3 length: 16 amino acids. V shed 3 bases, J shed 3 bases, and the junction held 7 bases outside the gene matches. In germline, CDR1 is LNHNV, CDR2 YYDKDF (reference sequence). The CDR3 bases are TGTGCCACCAGCAGGAGAGCAGGGGGCGTCTACAATGAGCAGTTCTTC. It is translated as CATSRRAGGVYNEQFF.

Remarks on this clone: The junction and the germline gene differ at one end; a read error may be behind it. The gene calls are TRBV4-2 and TRBJ2-1; D is uncertain. Looked up from germline, CDR1 is LGHNA and CDR2 is YNFKEQ. This CDR3 region has 13 residues. CDR3: CASSQDAGNVQFF. The CDR3 DNA reads as TGTGCCAGCAGCCAAGATGCAGGTAATGTGCAGTTCTTC.

For the CDR3, the DNA is TGCAGCGCTAGCACGGCTCCCTGGACTGAAGCTTTCTTT. Protein sequence: CSASTAPWTEAFF. The V and J genes are TRBV29-1 and TRBJ1-1; D is unresolved. In germline, CDR1 is SQVTM, CDR2 ANQGSEA. Trimming shortened V by 7 bases and J by 5 bases, and 17 bases separated the two germline ends. This CDR3 is built from 13 residues.

This clone appeared once. In DNA form, the CDR3 reads TGTGCCAGCGCCAGGACAGGGGGCAATCAGCCCCAGCATTTT. Its protein is CASARTGGNQPQHF. The chain carries TRBV25-1 and TRBJ1-5; TRBD1 aligns across 9 bases. Germline trimming cut 8 bases from V and 2 bases from J; bases unmatched to any gene: 4. Germline V gene lookup returns CDR1 MGHDK and CDR2 SYGVNS. The CDR3 covers 14 residues. Together with reference TRBV25-1 and TRBJ1-5, the CDR3 gives the full variable domain: EADIYQTPRYLVIGTGKKITLECSQTMGHDKMYWYQQDPGMELHLIHYSYGVNSTEKGDLSSESTVSRIRTEHFPLTLESARPSHTSQYLCASARTGGNQPQHFGDGTRLSIL.

The rearrangement uses TRBV18 and TRBJ1-1, with D maybe TRBD1 (6 bases). V was shortened by 6 bases and J by 4 bases, with 12 bases between the two germline ends. CDR3 length equals 13 residues. Germline lookup yields CDR1 KGHSH and CDR2 LQKENI. The DNA for the CDR3 is TGTGCCAGCTCCCGACAGGACGGCACTGAAGCTTTCTTT. This codes for CASSRQDGTEAFF.

This clone was counted only a few times. V and J are TRBV7-2 and TRBJ1-1; TRBD1 agrees at 7 bases. J lost 5 bases, V lost 1 base, and 4 bases had no gene match. Germline V gene sequence: CDR1 SGHTA, CDR2 FQGNSA. CDR3 length: 14 amino acids. CDR3 in amino acids: CASSLGPGGTEAFF. In DNA, the CDR3 is TGTGCCAGCAGCTTAGGACCAGGGGGGACTGAAGCTTTCTTT.